This is a list of T cell receptor beta chains from one sample in a study of blood T cell repertoires in COVID-19. Some clones are missing from TCRdb's copy, which holds only in-frame ones; the method was immunoSEQ multiplex PCR. The table has about 410,000 clones, roughly 90% seen once. Sequenced sample: PBMCs or T cells enriched from blood (not recorded which). These receptors were obtained from a woman aged 25 to 39 who had recovered from COVID-19. Each CDR3 is given with its conserved first and last residue. The order of the fields is clone size, D gene, V gene, J gene, CDR3 protein, CDR3 DNA. A D gene is named only where the DNA matches it firmly. Clone sizes are given selectively: once, few, many, or a class where the clone is expanded.

-	TRBD1	TRBV5-1	TRBJ1-1	CASSSGGTGGAEAFF	TGCGCCAGCAGCTCCGGAGGGACAGGGGGGGCTGAAGCTTTCTTT
-	TRBD1	TRBV6-5	TRBJ1-2	CASHRGNYGYTF	TGTGCCAGCCACAGGGGAAACTATGGCTACACCTTC
-	-	TRBV5-1	TRBJ2-1	CASSPKSITISYNEQFF	TGCGCCAGCAGCCCCAAATCAATCACAATCTCCTACAATGAGCAGTTCTTC
-	TRBD2	TRBV7-9	TRBJ2-2	CASSFSGLAGADGGELFF	TGTGCCAGCAGCTTCTCGGGACTAGCGGGGGCTGATGGCGGGGAGCTGTTTTTT
once	-	TRBV12-5	TRBJ1-1	CASGQYTEAFF	TGTGCTAGTGGTCAGTACACTGAAGCTTTCTTT
few	-	TRBV29-1	TRBJ1-4	CSSDGGPAANEKLFF	TGCAGCTCTGATGGTGGGCCGGCCGCAAATGAAAAACTGTTTTTT
-	-	TRBV5-1	TRBJ1-1	CASSLTAPNTEAFF	TGCGCCAGCAGCCTGACAGCTCCGAACACTGAAGCTTTCTTT
few	TRBD1	TRBV3-1/TRBV3-2	TRBJ2-1	CASSQARGRAGDEQFF	TGTGCCAGCAGCCAAGCCAGGGGGCGCGCTGGCGATGAGCAGTTCTTC
-	-	TRBV19	TRBJ2-7	CASSTQAVRNEQYF	TGTGCCAGTAGTACCCAAGCGGTTAGGAACGAGCAGTACTTC
-	-	TRBV5-1	TRBJ1-3	CASKRETNSGNTIYF	TGCGCCAGCAAGAGAGAGACAAACTCTGGAAACACCATATATTTT
-	TRBD1	TRBV5-4	TRBJ2-5	CASSVLTGVGQETQYF	TGTGCCAGCAGCGTCCTGACAGGGGTAGGCCAAGAGACCCAGTACTTC
-	TRBD1	TRBV5-6	TRBJ1-4	CASSLRPGTGVALFF	TGTGCCAGCAGCTTGCGTCCCGGGACAGGGGTCGCGCTGTTTTTT
-	TRBD1	TRBV9	TRBJ2-5	CASSTRTGGLETQYF	TGTGCCAGCAGCACTCGGACAGGGGGCTTAGAGACCCAGTACTTC
-	TRBD1	TRBV11-2	TRBJ2-5	CASSLTGTGGPKWETQYF	TGTGCCAGCAGTCTTACCGGGACAGGGGGCCCGAAATGGGAGACCCAGTACTTC
once	-	TRBV7-9	TRBJ2-5	CASSRHREGGETQYF	TGTGCCAGCAGCCGACACAGGGAAGGTGGGGAGACCCAGTACTTC
-	-	TRBV27	TRBJ2-7	CASSSRQVAGPTYEQYF	TGTGCCAGCAGTTCACGACAGGTTGCTGGTCCAACCTACGAGCAGTACTTC
-	TRBD2	TRBV6-2/TRBV6-3	TRBJ2-1	CASSYSRSSGGNNEQFF	TGTGCCAGCAGTTACTCGAGGTCTAGCGGGGGGAACAATGAGCAGTTCTTC
once	TRBD2	TRBV6-2/TRBV6-3	TRBJ2-1	CASGREGRGSYNEQFF	TGTGCCAGCGGCCGGGAGGGCCGGGGGTCCTACAATGAGCAGTTCTTC
-	TRBD2	TRBV27	TRBJ2-1	CASSWTSGISDEQFF	TGTGCCAGCAGTTGGACTAGCGGGATATCCGATGAGCAGTTCTTC
-	-	TRBV19	TRBJ1-1	CASRIWAEGNTEAFF	TGTGCCAGTAGGATATGGGCGGAGGGGAACACTGAAGCTTTCTTT